This T cell receptor beta chain appears in the sequencing data of a study of CD8+CD57+ T cells in acquired aplastic anemia. Study-wide points: Roughly 27 shared CD8+ CDR3s appeared highly expressed within patients' immunodominant clones.

TCR beta VDJ and CDR3 profiling used genomic DNA as template. TCRdb recomputed calls from the reads with MiXCR, one row per CDR3 protein. Of about 120,000 distinct CDR3 sequences in the sample, 55% to 60% were seen once. From germline, CDR1 is DFQATT and CDR2 SNEGSKA (reference sequence). The CDR3 covers 14 residues. The V and J ends lost 6 bases and 0 bases respectively, with 9 bases between them. Patients selected for sequencing had displayed CD8+CD57+ cell expansion by flow cytometry. Patients were untreated when blood was sampled. With regard to this clonotype: The antigen remains unidentified.

This sequence originates from a human donor with aplastic anemia. The chain links TRBV20-1 to TRBJ1-6, with a tentative D call TRBD1 (5 bases). Specimen: sorted CD4+, CD8+, or CD8+CD57+ T cells (not recorded which) from PBMCs. The CDR3 nucleotides read TGCAGTGCCGAGGGGAGCTCCTATAATTCACCCCTCCACTTT. The encoded protein is CSAEGSSYNSPLHF.